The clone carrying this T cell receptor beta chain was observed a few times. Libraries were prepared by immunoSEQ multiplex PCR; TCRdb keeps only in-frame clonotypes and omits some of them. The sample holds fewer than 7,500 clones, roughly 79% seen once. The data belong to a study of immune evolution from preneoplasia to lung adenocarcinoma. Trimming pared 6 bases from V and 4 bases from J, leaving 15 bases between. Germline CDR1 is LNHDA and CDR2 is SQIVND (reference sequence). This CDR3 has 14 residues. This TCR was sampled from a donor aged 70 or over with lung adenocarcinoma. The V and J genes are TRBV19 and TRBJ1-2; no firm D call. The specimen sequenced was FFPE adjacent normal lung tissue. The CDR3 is CASSRGRRGYGYTF. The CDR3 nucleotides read TGTGCCAGTAGCCGAGGACGGCGGGGCTATGGCTACACCTTC.